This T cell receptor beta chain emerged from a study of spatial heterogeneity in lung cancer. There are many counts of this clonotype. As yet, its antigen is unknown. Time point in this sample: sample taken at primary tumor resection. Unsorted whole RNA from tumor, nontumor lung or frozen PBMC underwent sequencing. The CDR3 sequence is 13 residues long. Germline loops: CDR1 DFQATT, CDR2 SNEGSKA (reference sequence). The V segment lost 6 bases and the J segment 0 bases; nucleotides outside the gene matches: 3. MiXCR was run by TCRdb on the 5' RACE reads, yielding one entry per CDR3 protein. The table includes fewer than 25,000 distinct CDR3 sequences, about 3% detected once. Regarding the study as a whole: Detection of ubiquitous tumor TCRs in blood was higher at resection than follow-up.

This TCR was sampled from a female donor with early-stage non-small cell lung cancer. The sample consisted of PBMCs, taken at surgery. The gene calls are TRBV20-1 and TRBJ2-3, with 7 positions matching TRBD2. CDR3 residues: CSAGGASTDTQYF. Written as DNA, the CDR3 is TGCAGTGCGGGAGGGGCTAGCACAGATACGCAGTATTTT.